This is a list of T cell receptor beta chains from one sample in a study of control samples from healthy donors and cancer patients. The method was immunoSEQ multiplex PCR; TCRdb's version includes in-frame clones alone and lacks a portion of them. The sample holds more than 65,000 clones, 83% seen once. Sequenced: blood. The source is a man aged 60 to 69 in good health. Each CDR3 is given with its conserved first and last residue. The D gene is left open where the match is weak. Clone size is shown for a subset of rows, as once, few, many or a class of expanded clone.

TRBD1,.,TRBJ1-1,TRBV28,TGTGCCAGCAGTACAGGGGGCACTGAAGCTTTCTTT,CASSTGGTEAFF
.,.,TRBJ1-5,TRBV24-1,TGTGCCACCGGAGTAGAGGGCCAGCCCCAGCATTTT,CATGVEGQPQHF
TRBD2,.,TRBJ2-1,TRBV5-8,TGTGCCAGCAGCTCGGGACTAGCGGGAGGGACTCCCTACAATGAGCAGTTCTTC,CASSSGLAGGTPYNEQFF
TRBD2,.,TRBJ2-3,TRBV3-1/TRBV3-2,TGTGCCAGCAGCAAGACCGGGACTAGCGGGAGGAAAACAGATACGCAGTATTTT,CASSKTGTSGRKTDTQYF
.,.,TRBJ2-3,TRBV5-4,TGTGCCAGCAGCTTGGACAGGGTGGAAACAGATACGCAGTATTTT,CASSLDRVETDTQYF
TRBD2,.,TRBJ2-5,TRBV4-3,TGCGCCAGCAGCCAAGCCCTACTAGCGGGAGCCCAAGAGACCCAGTACTTC,CASSQALLAGAQETQYF
TRBD1,.,TRBJ1-1,TRBV9,TGTGCCAGCAGCGTCCGCTGGGACAGGGATTTGACTGAAGCTTTCTTT,CASSVRWDRDLTEAFF
.,few,TRBJ2-5,TRBV2,TGTGCCAGCAGTGACGGTGGCAACCAAGAGACCCAGTACTTC,CASSDGGNQETQYF
TRBD2,.,TRBJ2-3,TRBV7-9,TGTGCCAGCAGCTTAGCGCTGCAAGCGGGAGTAGCAGATACGCAGTATTTT,CASSLALQAGVADTQYF
.,.,TRBJ2-1,TRBV14,TGTGCCAGCAGCCAAGAAGTCCGCGCCCCACACTACAATGAGCAGTTCTTC,CASSQEVRAPHYNEQFF
.,.,TRBJ2-7,TRBV29-1,TGCAGCGTTGAAGTGGCTTTGGGAGAGCAGTACTTC,CSVEVALGEQYF
.,.,TRBJ2-6,TRBV9,TGTGCCAGCAGCGAGAATTCTGGGGCCAACGTCCTGACTTTC,CASSENSGANVLTF